This TCR beta chain was recovered during a study of blood T cell repertoires in COVID-19. As for the study in general: Whether acute or convalescent, the COVID-19 samples came from the United States, Italy and Spain. T cells, B-cell-depleted T cells, or PBMCs provided the cDNA or gDNA that served as material.

Authors' processing steps: Amplification with reference gene primers provided the estimates of nucleated cell counts. TCRdb keeps only in-frame clones here, not all; method: immunoSEQ multiplex PCR. V and J calls and clone size are as listed in that table; D and trimming were resolved from the DNA. The sample yields around 210,000 clones, around 85% seen once. The germline V gene has CDR1 SGHDN and CDR2 FVKESK. With V trimmed by 3 bases and J by 2 bases, 7 bases remained unmatched. The CDR3 contains 15 residues. Sequenced sample: peripheral blood. The chain uses TRBV14 and TRBJ2-7, with TRBD1 identical over 7 bases. The source is a woman in her seventies with acute or convalescent COVID-19. This CDR3 is CASSQLGTAAYEQYF. The CDR3 bases are TGTGCCAGCAGCCAGCTCGGGACAGCAGCCTACGAGCAGTACTTC.